This passage covers 32 T cell receptor beta chains from one sample sequenced in a study of T cells in Graves' hyperthyroidism and ophthalmopathy (dated by TCRdb to the late 2010s). Library preparation was by multiplex PCR. Sequencing was performed on an Illumina HiSeq 2000. TCR beta CDR3 regions were amplified from RNA transcripts. The TCR CDR3 was subjected to a first round of RT-PCR using the HTBI primer set and the Qiagen OneStep RT-PCR kit. The public reads were reprocessed in TCRdb via fastp at Q25 and MiXCR, keeping in-frame beta chains. When rows share a CDR3 protein, they turn into one entry using the most common DNA and genes. Within this sample are hundreds of thousands of distinct CDR3 sequences, with approximately 25% of them counted one time only. The leading ten clones occupy 30% to 40% of the sample. The sequenced sample consisted of blood. The receptors come from a woman aged 40-49 years with Graves' ophthalmopathy.

This clonotype was recorded at least ten times. The chain employs TRBV11-1 and TRBJ1-3, with TRBD1 as a possible D gene (6 bases). CDR1 and CDR2 from the germline V gene are SGHAT and FQDESV (reference sequence). The CDR3 has 16 amino acids. The V and J ends lost 4 bases and 4 bases respectively, with 17 bases between them. DNA of the CDR3: TGTGCCAGCAGCTCACTACAGGGTGTTCGCGGAAACACCATATATTTT. This encodes CASSSLQGVRGNTIYF. Using reference TRBV11-1 and TRBJ1-3 for the parts outside the CDR3, the full variable domain is EAEVAQSPRYKITEKSQAVAFWCDPISGHATLYWYRQILGQGPELLVQFQDESVVDDSQLPKDRFSAERLKGVDSTLKIQPAELGDSAMYLCASSSLQGVRGNTIYFGEGSWLTVV.

The CDR3: CASSPDSLGYGYTF. The CDR3 bases are TGTGCCAGCAGCCCGGACAGCCTGGGATATGGCTACACCTTC. V gene TRBV27 combines with J gene TRBJ1-2; possibly TRBD1 for D (6 bases). Per germline, CDR1 MNHEY and CDR2 SMNVEV (reference sequence). V was shortened by 6 bases and J by 5 bases, with 16 bases between the two germline ends. This CDR3 contains 14 residues.

This clonotype was detected many times. V gene TRBV30 combines with J gene TRBJ2-5; 7 bases map to TRBD2. V was pared by 0 bases and J by 5 bases, with 6 bases of the junction left unmatched. This CDR3 region has 14 residues. Germline CDR1 and CDR2: GTSNPN and SVGIG (reference sequence). CDR3: CAWSVQAGPETQYF. The CDR3 DNA follows: TGTGCCTGGAGTGTACAAGCGGGACCTGAGACCCAGTACTTC.

This clonotype came up many times. The J gene is TRBJ2-7, the V gene TRBV15; 10 bases align to TRBD1. Germline CDR1 and CDR2: LNHNV and YYDKDF (reference sequence). The CDR3 is 13 amino acids. J gave up 2 bases and V 8 bases, and 3 bases lay outside the gene matches. The CDR3 protein is CATSGTGAYEQYF. The CDR3 DNA is TGTGCCACCTCCGGGACAGGGGCCTACGAGCAGTACTTC. Looking up the rest from reference TRBV15 and TRBJ2-7 gives the full variable domain: DAMVIQNPRYQVTQFGKPVTLSCSQTLNHNVMYWYQQKSSQAPKLLFHYYDKDFNNEADTPDNFQSRRPNTSFCFLDIRSPGLGDTAMYLCATSGTGAYEQYFGPGTRLTVT.

This clonotype has a count of ten or more. The chain recombines TRBV27 with TRBJ2-7, with D tentatively TRBD1 (5 bases). Trimming pared 3 bases from V and 0 bases from J, leaving 9 bases between. The germline V gene has CDR1 MNHEY and CDR2 SMNVEV (reference sequence). This CDR3 has 14 amino acids. CDR3 residues: CASSFKGFSYEQYF. The CDR3 bases are TGTGCCAGCAGTTTTAAGGGGTTCTCCTACGAGCAGTACTTC.

The chain links TRBV20-1 to TRBJ1-1; no firm D call. Per the germline V gene, CDR1 is DFQATT and CDR2 is SNEGSKA (reference sequence). The CDR3 sequence is 14 residues long. Trimming took off 0 bases at V and 5 bases at J, with 13 bases between the two ends. For the CDR3, the DNA is TGCAGTGCTAGAGATTCCCTGGGCGGGACTGAAGCTTTCTTT. Translated: CSARDSLGGTEAFF.

The rearrangement joins TRBV20-1 to TRBJ2-7; the D is unclear. From germline, CDR1 is DFQATT and CDR2 SNEGSKA (reference sequence). CDR3 length equals 11 residues. The V end was cut by 2 bases, the J end by 6 bases, with 8 bases between. CDR3 amino acids: CSARSQTEQYF. CDR3 DNA sequence: TGCAGTGCTAGAAGCCAGACCGAGCAGTACTTC.

This clonotype came up many times. J is TRBJ2-7 and V is TRBV6-1; 11 bases are a match to TRBD2. The J segment lost 5 bases and the V segment lost 7 bases, leaving 10 bases of the junction unmatched. CDR3 length equals 15 residues. The V gene's germline CDR1 is MNHNS and CDR2 SASEGT. CDR3 protein: CASTPLAGAFHEQYF. The CDR3 DNA reads TGTGCCAGCACCCCACTAGCGGGAGCGTTCCACGAGCAGTACTTC.

This clonotype occurred many times. V is TRBV2 and J is TRBJ1-5, with D possibly TRBD1 on 6 matching bases. Germline loops: CDR1 SNHLY, CDR2 FYNNEI. Trimming removed 5 bases at V and 2 bases at J, with 13 bases between. The CDR3 is 15 amino acids. CDR3 in amino acids: CASSLDRERNQPQHF. The CDR3, as DNA: TGTGCCAGCAGTCTGGACAGAGAACGCAATCAGCCCCAGCATTTT.

This clonotype was observed many times. The V call is TRBV28, the J call TRBJ2-7; unclear D gene. Between the trimmed V and J ends, which lost 6 bases and 5 bases, there was a span of 20 bases. In germline, CDR1 is MDHEN, CDR2 SYDVKM. The CDR3 sequence is 15 residues long. As DNA, the CDR3 is TGTGCCAGCAGGCGTTACTTACCCGGCCCGCACGAGCAGTACTTC. It encodes CASRRYLPGPHEQYF.

The J gene is TRBJ2-7, the V gene TRBV29-1; TRBD1 is a possible D gene (6 bases). Trimming removed 1 base from V and 1 base from J, with 11 bases in between. Germline CDR1 SQVTM, CDR2 ANQGSEA. This CDR3 comprises 14 residues. The CDR3 nucleotides read TGCAGCGTTGAAGCGGAGGACAGATCCTACGAGCAGTACTTC. It translates to CSVEAEDRSYEQYF.

The chain has TRBV28 and TRBJ1-1, with no clear D. The CDR3 sequence is 14 residues long. Germline V gene lookup returns CDR1 MDHEN and CDR2 SYDVKM. Trimming pared 6 bases from V and 2 bases from J, leaving 13 bases between. CDR3 residues: CASRSPGSNTEAFF. The DNA for the CDR3 is TGTGCCAGCAGATCACCAGGAAGTAACACTGAAGCTTTCTTT.

This clonotype showed up many times. The chain employs TRBV28 and TRBJ1-2, with unresolved D. This CDR3 spans 11 amino acids. Trimming cost V 10 bases and J 6 bases, with 12 bases left between them. Germline values: CDR1 MDHEN, CDR2 SYDVKM. CDR3 coding DNA: TGTGCCATCGACCCTGGGGATGGCTACACCTTC. Protein sequence: CAIDPGDGYTF.

The rearrangement uses TRBV5-1 and TRBJ2-7, with a possible D match to TRBD1 (6 bases). Germline V gene data show CDR1 as SGHRS and CDR2 as YFSETQ. Trimming cost V 1 base and J 4 bases, with 15 bases left between them. The length of the CDR3 is 15 residues. The CDR3 DNA reads TGCGCCAGCAGCTTGTCCGGGACACGAGGGTACGAGCAGTACTTC. This gives the protein CASSLSGTRGYEQYF.

This clonotype was detected only once. The chain combines TRBV28 with TRBJ1-2; D gene unclear. The V and J ends lost 3 bases and 4 bases respectively, with 15 bases between them. CDR1 is MDHEN and CDR2 is SYDVKM in the germline V gene. CDR3 length: 15 residues. Here the CDR3 reads CASSLATPQTYGYTF. The DNA for the CDR3 is TGTGCCAGCAGTTTGGCCACCCCCCAGACCTATGGCTACACCTTC.

This clonotype was counted only a few times. A much larger clone differs by one base, so this may be a read error. V usage is TRBV6-1 and J usage is TRBJ2-7, with 7 bases fitting TRBD1. There are 15 residues in the CDR3. The junction had 4 bases not matched to a gene; V was cut back by 1 base and J by 1 base. The germline V gene encodes CDR1 MNHNS and CDR2 SASEGT. CDR3 DNA: TGTGCCAGCAGTGAAGTTGGGACAGATTCCTACGAGCAGTACTTC. Its translation: CASSEVGTDSYEQYF.

This chain links TRBV12-3 or TRBV12-4 with TRBJ2-7; 11 bases agree with TRBD2. V trimming: 7 bases; J trimming: 6 bases; junction bases outside the gene matches: 8. CDR3 length: 14 amino acids. The CDR3 sequence: CASKTSGTSGEQYF. Written as DNA, the CDR3 is TGTGCCAGCAAGACTAGCGGGACATCAGGCGAGCAGTACTTC.

This clonotype occurred many times. The chain joins TRBV6-2 or TRBV6-3 to TRBJ2-2; TRBD2 matches 11 bases. The CDR3 contains 15 residues. The germline V gene has CDR1 MNHEY and CDR2 SVGEGT. Trimming removed 10 bases from V and 3 bases from J; junction bases left unmatched: 7. CDR3 coding DNA: TGTGCCACACAACTAGCGGGAGCTCACACCGGGGAGCTGTTTTTT. Translated, it gives CATQLAGAHTGELFF.

At least ten counts were recorded for this clonotype. The gene calls are TRBV20-1 and TRBJ1-1, with D unclear. CDR3 length: 13 residues. Germline values: CDR1 DFQATT, CDR2 SNEGSKA (reference sequence). Trimming took 4 bases from V and 2 from J, leaving 11 bases between them. CDR3 nucleotide sequence: TGCAGTGCTACAGGACCGGGCAACACTGAAGCTTTCTTT. This translates into CSATGPGNTEAFF.

This clonotype was counted a few times. The chain has TRBV27 and TRBJ2-7, with D maybe TRBD1 (5 bases). The CDR3 contains 14 residues. Deletions cut 6 bases from V and 2 bases from J, with 14 bases between. The germline V gene encodes CDR1 MNHEY and CDR2 SMNVEV (reference sequence). The CDR3 loop reads CASSLNRITYEQYF. For the CDR3, the DNA is TGTGCCAGCAGCTTGAACAGGATTACCTACGAGCAGTACTTC.

Notes on this clonotype: An end of the junction differs from the germline gene, which may be a read error. V gene TRBV12-3 or TRBV12-4 combines with J gene TRBJ2-2; 7 bases are shared with TRBD2. This CDR3 is 17 amino acids long. The CDR3 DNA sequence: TGTGCCAGCAGCGCAATGGGGGGGACTTCGAACACCAGGGAGCTGTTTTTT. Protein: CASSAMGGTSNTRELFF.

The V and J genes are TRBV11-2 and TRBJ2-5; the match to TRBD2 covers 9 bases. CDR3 length: 15 amino acids. Germline loops: CDR1 SGHAT, CDR2 FQNNGV. V shed 3 bases, J shed 1 base, and the junction held 3 bases outside the gene matches. This CDR3 is CASSLSGRPQETQYF. CDR3 nucleotides: TGTGCCAGCAGCTTGAGCGGGAGGCCCCAAGAGACCCAGTACTTC.

This clonotype showed up many times. In DNA form, the CDR3 reads TGTGCCAGCAGGTCCGGGACAGTGACCACTGAAGCTTTCTTT. It codes for CASRSGTVTTEAFF. V and J are TRBV3-1 and TRBJ1-1; 7 bases align to TRBD1. The V gene's germline CDR1 is LGHDT and CDR2 YNNKEL (reference sequence). Trimming cost V 6 bases and J 4 bases; bases outside gene matches: 8. This CDR3 is built from 14 residues.

This clonotype was seen repeatedly, ten times or more. CDR3 in DNA: TGTGCCAGTGGGAGGACAGGGACTTCCTACGAGCAGTACTTC. Translation: CASGRTGTSYEQYF. The rearrangement links TRBV19 to TRBJ2-7; 8 nucleotides line up with TRBD1. Looked up from germline, CDR1 is LNHDA and CDR2 is SQIVND (reference sequence). The ends lost 8 bases at V and 1 base at J; junction bases unmatched: 7. There are 14 residues in the CDR3.

The rearrangement joins TRBV6-1 to TRBJ2-7; no definite D call. Germline V gene sequence: CDR1 MNHNS, CDR2 SASEGT. The CDR3 length is 15 residues. The V and J ends lost 2 bases and 1 base respectively, with 12 bases between them. CDR3 amino acids: CASSESWGTSYEQYF. The CDR3 DNA sequence: TGTGCCAGCAGTGAATCTTGGGGAACTTCCTACGAGCAGTACTTC.

The sample holds many counts of this clonotype. The V and J genes are TRBV27 and TRBJ2-7; no firm D call. With 3 bases removed from V and 0 bases from J, the gap between germline ends came to 6 bases. The CDR3 consists of 13 residues. From germline, CDR1 is MNHEY and CDR2 SMNVEV (reference sequence). The CDR3 DNA reads as TGTGCCAGCAGTTTTGGGCCCTCCTACGAGCAGTACTTC. This sequence encodes CASSFGPSYEQYF.

This clonotype has at least ten counts. The chain employs TRBV28 and TRBJ2-7; 11 bases align to TRBD1. Germline trimming cut 6 bases from V and 2 bases from J; bases unmatched to any gene: 18. This CDR3 has 19 residues. CDR1 and CDR2 (germline): MDHEN, SYDVKM. CDR3 protein: CASRPTPGTGGPNPYEQYF. The DNA for the CDR3 is TGTGCCAGCAGGCCTACTCCCGGGACAGGGGGTCCTAACCCCTACGAGCAGTACTTC.

This clonotype came up a few times. The chain uses TRBV20-1 and TRBJ2-5; 7 positions agree with TRBD2. This CDR3 is 15 amino acids long. The germline V gene has CDR1 DFQATT and CDR2 SNEGSKA (reference sequence). The V gene end was trimmed by 6 bases and the J gene end by 3 bases; junction bases not matched to a gene: 13. CDR3 in DNA: TGCAGTGCCTGGGGGGATTTAGCGGGTGAAGAGACCCAGTACTTC. Translation: CSAWGDLAGEETQYF.

This clonotype occurred many times. Its ends do not fully match the called genes, so a read error is possible. The CDR3 spells CATSRLHEQYF. The CDR3 bases are TGTGCCACCAGTCGGCTCCACGAGCAGTACTTC. This chain connects TRBV28 to TRBJ2-7; D remains unclear. CDR3 length: 11 residues. CDR1 is MDHEN and CDR2 is SYDVKM in the germline V gene.

The J gene is TRBJ1-2, the V gene TRBV20-1; D remains ambiguous. The CDR3 consists of 13 residues. Deletions cut 0 bases from V and 4 bases from J, with 9 bases between. Looked up from germline, CDR1 is DFQATT and CDR2 is SNEGSKA (reference sequence). Written as DNA, the CDR3 is TGCAGTGCTAGAGAAAGGGTTGGCTATGGCTACACCTTC. It codes for CSARERVGYGYTF.

This clonotype was counted at least ten times. This chain uses TRBV20-1 with TRBJ2-7, with a tentative D call TRBD1 (6 bases). The ends were cut back, 2 bases at V and 8 bases at J, with 13 bases in the middle. This CDR3 has 12 amino acids. The germline CDR1 and CDR2 sequences are DFQATT and SNEGSKA (reference sequence). This CDR3 is CSARTGFGQQYF. The CDR3 nucleotides read TGCAGTGCTAGAACAGGGTTCGGGCAGCAGTACTTC.

Ten or more counts support this clonotype. V and J are TRBV6-5 and TRBJ1-5; the D gene is possibly TRBD1 (6 bases). The germline gives CDR1 MNHEY, CDR2 SVGAGI. V was trimmed by 2 bases and J by 3 bases, leaving 14 bases between them. CDR3 length: 16 amino acids. The CDR3 nucleotides are TGTGCCAGCAGTTACGGTCCAGGGGATATCAATCAGCCCCAGCATTTT. Protein product: CASSYGPGDINQPQHF.